This entry features one T cell receptor beta chain sequence. Its matching antigen is unknown. This sample was included in a study of CD4 T cells in relation to SARS-CoV-2 and coronaviruses. Broader study findings: No crossreactivity against non-spike viral proteins was tested here.

The assay was immunoSEQ multiplex PCR, and TCRdb's table has in-frame clones only and misses some. The sample carries more than 9,000 clones, around 87% recorded once. Trimming left V 3 bases short and J 4 bases short, with 18 bases between. CDR1 is MNHEY and CDR2 is SMNVEV in the germline V gene (reference sequence). CDR3 length equals 16 residues. Naive and memory CD4+ T cells came from enriched cryopreserved PBMCs. V and J are TRBV27 and TRBJ1-2; D gene uncertain. The specimen sequenced was naive CD4+ T cells from PBMCs. Noted subset: naive CD4+ T cells isolated by negative enrichment. This TCR was recovered from an adult with COVID-19. CDR3 region: CASSFPRGDARYGYTF. The CDR3 nucleotides are TGTGCCAGCAGTTTCCCCCGGGGAGACGCCCGCTATGGCTACACCTTC.